A single T cell receptor (beta chain) is shown here with its context. Its antigen is still unknown. These data are taken from a study of cytomegalovirus exposure and HLA in healthy donors. V dropped 4 bases and J dropped 5 bases, with 13 bases sitting between them. This CDR3 comprises 15 residues. Per germline, CDR1 SGHNT and CDR2 YYREEE (reference sequence). Primers included in the PCR were 60 Vbeta and 13 Jbeta primers. Here immunoSEQ multiplex PCR was the method, and the copy in TCRdb shows in-frame clones only, minus some. The sample consists of about 120,000 clones, 81% of them appearing once. Study results and limitations: One later analysis reportedly identified an Asian-associated ancestry cluster that showed fewer N-insertions than the roughly 640-donor mean.

Sequencing was done on a sample of PBMCs. The sequence derives from a woman in her 30s in good health and CMV-seronegative. The chain combines TRBV5-4 with TRBJ1-6; possibly TRBD1 for D (5 bases). DNA for the CDR3: TGTGCCAGCAGCCTGATGGGGGGGGATAATTCACCCCTCCACTTT. Its protein is CASSLMGGDNSPLHF.